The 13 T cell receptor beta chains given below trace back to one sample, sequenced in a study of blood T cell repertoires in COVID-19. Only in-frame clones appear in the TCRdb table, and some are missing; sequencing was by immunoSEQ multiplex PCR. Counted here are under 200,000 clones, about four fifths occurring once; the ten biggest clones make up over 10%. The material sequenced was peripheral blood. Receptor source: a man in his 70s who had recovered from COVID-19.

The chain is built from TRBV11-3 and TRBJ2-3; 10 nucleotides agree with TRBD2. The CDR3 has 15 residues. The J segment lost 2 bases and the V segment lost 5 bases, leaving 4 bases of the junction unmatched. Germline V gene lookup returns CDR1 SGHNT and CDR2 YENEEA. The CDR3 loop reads CASSASGRVTDTQYF. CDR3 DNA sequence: TGTGCCAGCAGCGCAAGCGGGAGGGTCACAGATACGCAGTATTTT.

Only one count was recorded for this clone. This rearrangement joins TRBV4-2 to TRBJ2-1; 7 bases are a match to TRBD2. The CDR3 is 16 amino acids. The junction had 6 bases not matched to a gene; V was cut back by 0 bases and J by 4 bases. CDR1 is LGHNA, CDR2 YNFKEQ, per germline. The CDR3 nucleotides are TGTGCCAGCAGCCAAGATTCCACTAGCGCGTACAATGAGCAGTTCTTC. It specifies CASSQDSTSAYNEQFF.

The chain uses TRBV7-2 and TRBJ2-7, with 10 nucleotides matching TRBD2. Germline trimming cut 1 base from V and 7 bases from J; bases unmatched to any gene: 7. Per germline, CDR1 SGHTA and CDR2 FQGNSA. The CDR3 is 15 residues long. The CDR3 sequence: CASSLGGAGGEEQYF. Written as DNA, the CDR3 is TGTGCCAGCAGCTTAGGTGGAGCGGGAGGGGAAGAGCAGTACTTC.

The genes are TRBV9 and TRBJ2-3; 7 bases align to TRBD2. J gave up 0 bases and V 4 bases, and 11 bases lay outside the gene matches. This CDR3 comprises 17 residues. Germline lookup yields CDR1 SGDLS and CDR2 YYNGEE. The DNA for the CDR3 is TGTGCCAGCAGCCCTTTTGCGGGAGCGATTAGCACAGATACGCAGTATTTT. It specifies CASSPFAGAISTDTQYF.

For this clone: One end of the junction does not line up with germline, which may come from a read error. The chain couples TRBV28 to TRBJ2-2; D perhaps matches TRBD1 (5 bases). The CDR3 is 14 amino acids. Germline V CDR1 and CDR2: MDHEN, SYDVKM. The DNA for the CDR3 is TGTGCCAGTGTTGTAGGGGAAAACAGCGGGGAGCTGTTTTTT. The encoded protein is CASVVGENSGELFF.

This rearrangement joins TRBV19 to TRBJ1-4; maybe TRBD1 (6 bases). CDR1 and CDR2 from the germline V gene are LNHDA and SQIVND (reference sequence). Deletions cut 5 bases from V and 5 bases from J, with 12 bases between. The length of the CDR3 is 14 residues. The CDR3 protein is CASSRDIWNEKLFF. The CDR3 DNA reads TGTGCCAGTAGTCGGGACATCTGGAATGAAAAACTGTTTTTT. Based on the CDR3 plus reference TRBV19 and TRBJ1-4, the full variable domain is DGGITQSPKYLFRKEGQNVTLSCEQNLNHDAMYWYRQDPGQGLRLIYYSQIVNDFQKGDIAEGYSVSREKKESFPLTVTSAQKNPTAFYLCASSRDIWNEKLFFGSGTQLSVL.

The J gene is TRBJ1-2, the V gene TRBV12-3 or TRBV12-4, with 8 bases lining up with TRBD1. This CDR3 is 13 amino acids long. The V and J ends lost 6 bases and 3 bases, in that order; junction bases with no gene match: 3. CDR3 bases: TGTGCCAGCAGCCTGACAGGGGACTATGGCTACACCTTC. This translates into CASSLTGDYGYTF.

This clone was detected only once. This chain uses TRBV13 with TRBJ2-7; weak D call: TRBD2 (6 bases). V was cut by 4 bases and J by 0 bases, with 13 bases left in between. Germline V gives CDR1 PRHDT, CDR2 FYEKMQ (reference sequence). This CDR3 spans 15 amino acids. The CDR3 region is CASSSYRLDSYEQYF. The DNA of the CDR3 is TGTGCCAGCAGCTCCTATAGACTAGACTCCTACGAGCAGTACTTC.

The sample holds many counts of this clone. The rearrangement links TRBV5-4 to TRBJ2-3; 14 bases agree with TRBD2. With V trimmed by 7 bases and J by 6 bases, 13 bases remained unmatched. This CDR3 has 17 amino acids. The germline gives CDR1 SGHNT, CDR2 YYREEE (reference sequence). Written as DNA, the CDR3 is TGTGCCAGCTCTCACGGGGGACTAGCGGGAGACATGGATACGCAGTATTTT. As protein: CASSHGGLAGDMDTQYF.

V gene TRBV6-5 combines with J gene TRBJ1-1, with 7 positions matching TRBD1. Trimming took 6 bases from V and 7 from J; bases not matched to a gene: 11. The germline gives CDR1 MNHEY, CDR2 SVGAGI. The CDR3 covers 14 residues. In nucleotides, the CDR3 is TGTGCCAGCAGAACAGTGAGGGGGCTTAATGAAGCTTTCTTT. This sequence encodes CASRTVRGLNEAFF.

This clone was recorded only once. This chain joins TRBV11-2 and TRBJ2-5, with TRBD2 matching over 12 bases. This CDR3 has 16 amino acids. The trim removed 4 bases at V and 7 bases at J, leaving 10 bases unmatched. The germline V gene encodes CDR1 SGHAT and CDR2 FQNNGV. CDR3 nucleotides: TGTGCCAGCAGCTCTACTAGCGGGAGGTTCCCCGGGACCCAGTACTTC. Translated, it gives CASSSTSGRFPGTQYF.

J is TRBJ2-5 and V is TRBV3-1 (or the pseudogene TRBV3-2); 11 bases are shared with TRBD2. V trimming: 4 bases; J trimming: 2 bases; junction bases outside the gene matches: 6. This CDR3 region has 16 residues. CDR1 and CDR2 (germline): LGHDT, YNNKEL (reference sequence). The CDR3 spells CASSPTIAGGQETQYF. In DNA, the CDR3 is TGTGCCAGCAGCCCGACGATAGCGGGAGGGCAAGAGACCCAGTACTTC.

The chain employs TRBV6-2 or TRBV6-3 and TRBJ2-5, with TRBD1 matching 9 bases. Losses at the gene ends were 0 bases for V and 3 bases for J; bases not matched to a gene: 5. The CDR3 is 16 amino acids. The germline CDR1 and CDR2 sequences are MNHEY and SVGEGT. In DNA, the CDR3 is TGTGCCAGCAGTTACTCTAGGACAGGGGATAAAGAGACCCAGTACTTC. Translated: CASSYSRTGDKETQYF.